The sequence of this T cell receptor (beta chain) was determined in a study of T-cell reconstitution after alpha-beta-depleted transplantation in children (dated by TCRdb to 2016 to 2017). Regarding the complete study: The study quantitatively tracked T-cell immune reconstitution after TCRalphabeta/CD19-depleted allogeneic hematopoietic cell transplantation in children using TCR repertoire profiling.

The library was prepared using PCR. Sequencing used an Illumina HiSeq 2500. Molecular barcoding was employed in the preparation of TCR libraries, with unique molecular identifiers being used to normalize TCRbeta repertoire quantification. Clones were called with MiXCR by TCRdb after fastp trimmed the public reads at Q25, and only in-frame beta chains were retained. Identical CDR3 proteins give one entry, which carries the most common genes and DNA. This sample holds 450,000 to 600,000 distinct CDR3 sequences; around 20% were observed only once. Of the sample, approximately 3% is held by the ten largest clones. Turning to this clonotype: What this receptor recognizes is not known. No qualities accompany the bases; no much larger clone lies one base away.

The source of this sequence is a human donor who donated a stem cell graft to a child with acute lymphoblastic leukemia. Sample: PBMCs from the stem cell graft donor, taken from the stem cell graft.

Here is the DNA: TGTGCCAGTAGTTCCAGGACGGTCTCCTACGAGCAGTACTTC. It translates to CASSSRTVSYEQYF. The chain uses TRBV19 and TRBJ2-7; no D segment can be confidently identified. The CDR3 measures 14 amino acids from cysteine to phenylalanine. Left in the record is the CDR3 DNA by itself, 42 bases read in frame from the first base. Trimming removed 5 bases from V and 0 bases from J, leaving 11 bases between the germline ends. CDR1 LNHDA and CDR2 SQIVND were looked up in the germline V gene (reference sequence).